This T cell receptor beta chain was recovered during a study of OX40 agonist ivuxolimab in advanced cancers. About the research overall: Ivuxolimab, an agonist antibody against OX40 (CD134), was given to patients. Partial responses were achieved by three patients, one with hepatocellular carcinoma and two with cutaneous melanoma. Study-wide findings and caveats: Relatively little clonal expansion, among the lowest observed, appeared in partial responders at 0.1-3.0 mg/kg.

Blood was sampled at baseline, cycle 4 day 1, and cycle 7 day 1. V shed 3 bases and J shed 2 bases, with 17 bases lying between them. Germline loops: CDR1 MGHRA, CDR2 YSYEKL. This CDR3 spans 17 amino acids. Profiling relied on immunoSEQ multiplex PCR, and the TCRdb table lists in-frame clones only, not all of them. The table has some 72,000 clones, about 90% seen once. Remarks on this clone: Its antigen is unidentified.

This specimen was CD4+ or CD8+ T cells sorted from blood, taken in a trial of the OX40 agonist ivuxolimab. The chain carries TRBV4-1 and TRBJ1-5; a weak D match, TRBD1 (5 bases). The receptor's source is an adult with an advanced solid tumor such as melanoma, head and neck, liver or kidney cancer. CDR3 amino acids: CASSHPPGGGGNQPQHF. CDR3 sequence (DNA): TGCGCCAGCAGCCACCCCCCGGGGGGAGGGGGCAATCAGCCCCAGCATTTT.